Included here is one T cell receptor (beta chain) sequence, with context. CDR3 length equals 16 residues. Germline CDR1 and CDR2: ENHRY and SYGVKD. These data come from a study of monozygotic twins with inflammatory bowel disease. Reanalyzing the 5' RACE reads, TCRdb keeps one entry per CDR3 protein, without DNA. The table lists approximately 330,000 distinct CDR3 sequences. The TCR sequence derives from a human donor with ulcerative colitis or Crohn's disease, or a healthy co-twin of an affected twin (not recorded which). Sample: blood. V usage is TRBV10-3 and J usage is TRBJ1-1. CDR3 sequence reads: CAISDSGQFMNTEAFF.